The 3 T cell receptor beta chains in this list originate from one sample, sequenced in a study of blood T cells in healthy people across ages. Sample-barcoded 5' priming and a J-beta primer mix drove a second PCR of about 6 to 11 cycles. TCRdb re-derived calls from the 5' RACE reads in MiXCR, one entry per CDR3 protein. The sample has more than 500,000 distinct CDR3 sequences; about a quarter are singletons. The data were also submitted as part of a second study, on T cells of mothers and their children.

Input material: blood. All receptors come from a boy aged 2 to 10 in good health.

This clonotype came up a few times. The chain has TRBV20-1 and TRBJ2-4; D unclear. Germline loops: CDR1 DFQATT, CDR2 SNEGSKA (reference sequence). CDR3 length: 10 residues. V was clipped by 6 bases and J by 8 bases, with 8 bases between them. Here the CDR3 DNA reads TGCAGTGCCAAGGGCGACATTCAGTACTTC. As protein: CSAKGDIQYF.

This sequence joins TRBV12-3 or TRBV12-4 and TRBJ2-5; perhaps TRBD2 as D (6 bases). The CDR3 consists of 13 residues. V was cut by 8 bases and J by 1 base, with 11 bases left in between. CDR3: CASAGGIQETQYF. The CDR3 DNA reads as TGTGCCAGCGCTGGCGGGATCCAAGAGACCCAGTACTTC.

Concerning this clonotype itself: Compared with germline, one end of the junction differs, possibly owing to a read error. The chain has TRBV4-3 and TRBJ2-5, with unresolved D. The DNA end is a closer match to TRBJ2-7, so the J assignment may be wrong. The V gene's germline CDR1 is LGHNA and CDR2 YSLEER. This CDR3 has 15 amino acids. The CDR3 nucleotides are TGCGTCAGCAGCCAAGAACACGGCGGCTCCTACGAGCAGTACTTC. Residues: CVSSQEHGGSYEQYF.